This T cell receptor beta chain was sequenced in a study of Ad26.COV2.S vaccination and SARS-CoV-2 variants. Looking at the study overall: The trial was COV1001 and the donor's arm was Ad26.COV2.S. Study-level findings and limits: TCR breadth and depth analyses may have underestimated total T cell responses.

Regarding this clone: Its target is unknown.

Regarding treatment: 19 received Ad26.COV2.S at low or high dose, single or two shots; roughly 5 received placebo; per-sample allocation not given. On day 63 after the first injection, vaccine and placebo recipients gave samples. The CDR3 spans 15 residues. Trimming shortened V by 2 bases and J by 1 base, and 9 bases separated the two germline ends. Germline CDR1 reads KGHDR; CDR2 reads SFDVKD. Assay used: immunoSEQ multiplex PCR; TCRdb lists only in-frame clones, some missing. The data show some 350,000 clones, around 84% seen once. The chain combines TRBV24-1 with TRBJ2-3; TRBD2 might be the D (6 bases). The starting material was peripheral blood, obtained in a trial of Ad26.COV2.S vaccine versus placebo. The TCR originated in a person between 18 and 60 years old who received the Ad26.COV2.S COVID-19 vaccine or a placebo. CDR3 residues: CATSDWGEGTDTQYF. In DNA form, the CDR3 reads TGTGCCACCAGTGATTGGGGGGAGGGCACAGATACGCAGTATTTT.